Given below is one TCR beta chain in context. These data belong to a study of blood T cell repertoires in COVID-19. Germline lookup yields CDR1 SGHTS and CDR2 YDEGEE. This CDR3 spans 17 amino acids. V was clipped by 4 bases and J by 12 bases, with 29 bases between them. Sequencing used immunoSEQ multiplex PCR; TCRdb keeps in-frame clones, though not all of them. The sample includes around 140,000 clones, about 89% of them seen just once. The sequencing input was peripheral blood. The receptor was derived from a man over 45 with active or convalescent COVID-19. The chain combines TRBV5-8 with TRBJ2-1; D unclear. This CDR3 reads CASSAYPAFYLQEAQFF. DNA for the CDR3: TGTGCCAGCAGCGCGTATCCCGCATTTTACCTTCAAGAGGCGCAGTTCTTC. Full variable domain (remainder filled in from reference TRBV5-8 and TRBJ2-1): EAGVTQSPTHLIKTRGQQATLRCSPISGHTSVYWYQQALGLGLQFLLWYDEGEERNRGNFPPRFSGRQFPNYSSELNVNALELEDSALYLCASSAYPAFYLQEAQFFGPGTRLTVL.